Listed here is a single T cell receptor beta chain. This clonotype was seen more than once but under ten times. Its specific antigen is unknown. No clone much larger than this one lies a single base away; base qualities are absent. The data originate from a study of Graves' ophthalmopathy and Graves' hyperthyroidism (dated by TCRdb to 2016 to 2019). Regarding the complete study: Peripheral blood samples were taken at the time of initial diagnosis, before any treatment was given. TCR beta repertoire signatures were used to distinguish Graves' ophthalmopathy from Graves' hyperthyroidism and to predict progression to ophthalmopathy. In total, 135 blood samples were TCR-sequenced: 40 to 45 ophthalmopathy, 80 or so hyperthyroidism and 17 hyperthyroidism-to-ophthalmopathy patients. To explore V-J signatures that distinguish ophthalmopathy from hyperthyroidism, a discovery set of more than 90 patients was enrolled, made up of 40 to 45 with ophthalmopathy and roughly 55 with stable hyperthyroidism. An independent validation cohort was composed of around 19 hyperthyroidism patients and 17 patients who later progressed from hyperthyroidism to ophthalmopathy. In about six hyperthyroidism patients, the T-cell repertoires found in thyroid tissue were compared with those found in blood. After sampling, hyperthyroidism patients received methimazole starting at 30 mg daily, and ophthalmopathy patients received high-dose intravenous methylprednisolone. The 80 to 100 discovery patients were randomly divided into training and test sets at a 7:3 ratio.

For repertoire sequencing, TCR beta CDR3 regions were amplified from RNA transcripts. HTBI primers and the Qiagen OneStep RT-PCR kit were used in a first-round RT-PCR, which was followed by a second-round multiplex PCR, size selection and purification. Libraries were sequenced on an Illumina HiSeq2000 using paired-end 100 bp reads. The study's processing was this. SOAPnuke was used for read processing, and reads with adapters, uncalled bases, a mean Phred below 15, or no exact constant-primer or identifier match were discarded. COPE v1.2.5 was used to merge the high-quality paired reads. Clonotypes were defined as unique nucleotide sequences and were aligned to IMGT TRB V, D and J references using MiTCR v1.1. Analysis was restricted to V-J combinations with a frequency above 0.0001, which covered 98% to 99.2% of repertoires. For each V-J combination, a TCR clonal expansion and chaos score was defined as the ratio of F50 clonal expansion to chaos observed in the TCRdist matrix. Welch's t-statistics and random forest were used to reduce features to 13 V-J combinations, which were fed into a naive Bayes classifier. Thyroid-blood repertoire similarity was quantified with the Morisita-Horn index. TCRdb reworked the public reads: Q25 trimming with fastp, MiXCR clone assembly, productive beta chains retained. Identical CDR3 proteins give one entry, which carries the most common genes and DNA. The V and J calls shown here were made by TCRdb, not taken from the authors' results. The sample table lists 500,000 to 700,000 distinct CDR3 sequences, 22% of them with a count of one. The leading ten clones occupy 7.1% of the sample.

Looking up the germline V gene (reference sequence) yields CDR1 MNHEY and CDR2 SMNVEV. Trimming leaves V shorter by 5 bases and J shorter by 4 bases, with the junction holding 10 bases beyond the gene matches. Counted from cysteine to phenylalanine, this CDR3 has 16 amino acids. Only the CDR3 region is kept as DNA, spanning 48 bases read in frame from base 1. What the study reported, not specific to this receptor: No statistical method was used to predetermine the sample size, and group allocation was not hidden from the investigators. In validation, the model predicted ophthalmopathy progression with about 70% sensitivity and about 77% specificity; some 13 predicted patients were CT-confirmed with GO in a median of around 6.5 months. Ophthalmopathy was separated from stable hyperthyroidism by the 13-signature model with just under 90% sensitivity and 81% to 84% specificity in cross-validation and with 80%/75% in the test set. Most of the expanded thyroid clonotypes with a frequency above 0.001 were also detected in blood, and it was suggested that the thyroid immune response may be reflected by blood repertoires.

Hyperthyroidism was considered stable if no progression to ophthalmopathy occurred within 18 months of follow-up. Hyperthyroidism patients were newly diagnosed, with disease duration under 2 months, and aged 18 to 65 years. Anyone with other autoimmune diseases, uncontrolled infections, pregnancy or lactation was excluded from the study. Clinical symptoms, serum thyroxine, TRAb, thyroid ultrasound and orbital computed tomography were used for diagnosis. PBMCs were isolated from more than 8 ml of fresh peripheral blood by Ficoll-Paque density gradient centrifugation. Trizol reagent was used to extract the total RNA, and its quality was then checked on an Agilent 2100 Bioanalyzer.

This clonotype originated in a woman aged 18-29 years with stable Graves' hyperthyroidism. Some clones in this sample may be carry-over from other donors' samples. Donor details come from another sample of the same person, matched by shared clones. The chain was built from TRBV27 and TRBJ2-4, with 8 central nucleotides matching TRBD1. The sequencing input was peripheral blood. The nucleotide sequence is TGTGCCAGCAGTCTGACAGGGGCGCTGGGAAAAAACATTCAGTACTTC. Its product reads: CASSLTGALGKNIQYF.